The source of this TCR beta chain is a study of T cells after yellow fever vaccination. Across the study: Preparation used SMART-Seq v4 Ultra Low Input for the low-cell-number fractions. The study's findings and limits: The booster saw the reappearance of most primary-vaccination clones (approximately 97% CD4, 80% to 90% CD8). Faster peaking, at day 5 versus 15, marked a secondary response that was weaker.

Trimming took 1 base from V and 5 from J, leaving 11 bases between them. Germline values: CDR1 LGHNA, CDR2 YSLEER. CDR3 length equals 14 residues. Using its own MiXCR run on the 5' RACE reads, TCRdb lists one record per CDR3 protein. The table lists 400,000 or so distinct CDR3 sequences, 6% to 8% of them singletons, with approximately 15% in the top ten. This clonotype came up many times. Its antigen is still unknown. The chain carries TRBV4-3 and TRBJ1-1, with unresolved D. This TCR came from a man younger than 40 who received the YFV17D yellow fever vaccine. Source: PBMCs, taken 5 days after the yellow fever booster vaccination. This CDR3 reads CASSQVLGWTEAFF. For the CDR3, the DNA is TGCGCCAGCAGCCAAGTCTTAGGGTGGACTGAAGCTTTCTTT.